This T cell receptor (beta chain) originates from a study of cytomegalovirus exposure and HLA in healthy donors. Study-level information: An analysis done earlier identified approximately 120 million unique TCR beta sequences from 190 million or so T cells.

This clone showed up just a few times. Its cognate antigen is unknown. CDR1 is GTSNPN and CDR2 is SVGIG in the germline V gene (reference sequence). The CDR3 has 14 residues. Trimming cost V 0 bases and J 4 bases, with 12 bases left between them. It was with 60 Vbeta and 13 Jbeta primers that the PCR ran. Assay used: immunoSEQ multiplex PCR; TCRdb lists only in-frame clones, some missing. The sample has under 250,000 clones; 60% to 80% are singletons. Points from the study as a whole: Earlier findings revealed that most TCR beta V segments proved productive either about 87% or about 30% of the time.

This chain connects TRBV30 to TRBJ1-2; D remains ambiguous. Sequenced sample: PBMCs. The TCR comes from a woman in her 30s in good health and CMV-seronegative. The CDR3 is CAWSVRGLAYGYTF. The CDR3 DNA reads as TGTGCCTGGAGTGTAAGAGGGCTTGCCTATGGCTACACCTTC.